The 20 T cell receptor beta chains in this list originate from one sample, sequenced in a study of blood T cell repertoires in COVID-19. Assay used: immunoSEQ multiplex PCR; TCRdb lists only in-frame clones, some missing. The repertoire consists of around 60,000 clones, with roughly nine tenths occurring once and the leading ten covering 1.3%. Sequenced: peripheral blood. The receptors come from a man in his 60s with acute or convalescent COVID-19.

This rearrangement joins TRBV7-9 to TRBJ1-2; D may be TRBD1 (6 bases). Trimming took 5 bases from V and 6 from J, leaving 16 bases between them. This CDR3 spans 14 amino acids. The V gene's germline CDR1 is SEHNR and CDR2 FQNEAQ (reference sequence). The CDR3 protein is CASSLRGRADGYTF. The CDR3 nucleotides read TGTGCCAGCAGCCTAAGGGGGAGGGCAGATGGCTACACCTTC.

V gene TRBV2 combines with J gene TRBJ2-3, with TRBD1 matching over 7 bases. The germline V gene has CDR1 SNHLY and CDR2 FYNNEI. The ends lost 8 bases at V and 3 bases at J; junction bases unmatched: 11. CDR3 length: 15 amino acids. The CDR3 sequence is CASGSTGMRTDTQYF. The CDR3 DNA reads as TGTGCCAGCGGATCGACAGGGATGAGAACAGATACGCAGTATTTT.

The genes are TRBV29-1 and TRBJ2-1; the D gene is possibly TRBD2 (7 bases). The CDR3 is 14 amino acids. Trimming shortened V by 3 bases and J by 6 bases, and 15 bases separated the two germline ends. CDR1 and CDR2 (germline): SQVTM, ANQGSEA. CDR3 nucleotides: TGCAGCGTTGATGGACTAGGGGGTGTCAATGAGCAGTTCTTC. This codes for CSVDGLGGVNEQFF.

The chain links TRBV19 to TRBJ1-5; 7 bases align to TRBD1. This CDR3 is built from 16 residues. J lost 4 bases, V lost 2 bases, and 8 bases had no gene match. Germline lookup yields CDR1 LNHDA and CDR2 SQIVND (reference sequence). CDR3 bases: TGTGCCAGTAGTATACTGGGGGACAGTCGAAATCAGCCCCAGCATTTT. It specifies CASSILGDSRNQPQHF. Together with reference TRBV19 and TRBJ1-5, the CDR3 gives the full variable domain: DGGITQSPKYLFRKEGQNVTLSCEQNLNHDAMYWYRQDPGQGLRLIYYSQIVNDFQKGDIAEGYSVSREKKESFPLTVTSAQKNPTAFYLCASSILGDSRNQPQHFGDGTRLSIL.

The CDR3 nucleotides are TGCGCCAGCAGCTCTAGACAGGACAACGGGGAGCTGTTTTTT. Encoded protein: CASSSRQDNGELFF. The V and J genes are TRBV5-1 and TRBJ2-2, with D perhaps TRBD1 (6 bases). The germline gives CDR1 SGHRS, CDR2 YFSETQ. V gave up 3 bases and J gave up 7 bases, with 13 bases separating them. The CDR3 has 14 residues.

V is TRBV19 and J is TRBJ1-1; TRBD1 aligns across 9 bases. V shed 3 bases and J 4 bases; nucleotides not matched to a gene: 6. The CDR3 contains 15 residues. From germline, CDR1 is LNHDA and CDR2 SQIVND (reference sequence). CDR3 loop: CASSIDRGKGTEAFF. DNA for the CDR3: TGTGCCAGTAGTATCGACAGGGGGAAGGGCACTGAAGCTTTCTTT.

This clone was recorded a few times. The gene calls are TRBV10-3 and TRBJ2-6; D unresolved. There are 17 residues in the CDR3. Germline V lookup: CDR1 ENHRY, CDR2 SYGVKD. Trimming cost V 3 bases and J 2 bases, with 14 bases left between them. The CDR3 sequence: CAISEALSLPGANVLTF. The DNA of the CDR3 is TGTGCCATCAGTGAAGCGCTCTCCCTACCTGGGGCCAACGTCCTGACTTTC.

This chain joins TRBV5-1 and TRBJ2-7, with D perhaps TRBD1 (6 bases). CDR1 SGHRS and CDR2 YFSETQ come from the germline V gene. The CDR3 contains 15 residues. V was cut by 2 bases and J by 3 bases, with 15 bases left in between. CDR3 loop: CASSFRQAPLYEQYF. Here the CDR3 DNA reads TGCGCCAGCAGCTTTCGACAGGCTCCTCTCTACGAGCAGTACTTC.

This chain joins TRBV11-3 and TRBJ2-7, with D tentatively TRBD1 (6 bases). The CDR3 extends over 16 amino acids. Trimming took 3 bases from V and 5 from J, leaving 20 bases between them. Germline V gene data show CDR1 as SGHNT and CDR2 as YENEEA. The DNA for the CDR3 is TGTGCCAGCAGCTTCCCGTTTAGCTACAGGGTGGACGAGCAGTACTTC. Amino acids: CASSFPFSYRVDEQYF.

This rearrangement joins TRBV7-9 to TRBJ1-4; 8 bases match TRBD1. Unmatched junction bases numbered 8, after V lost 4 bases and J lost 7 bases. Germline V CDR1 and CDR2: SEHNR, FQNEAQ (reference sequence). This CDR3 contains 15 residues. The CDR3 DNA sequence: TGTGCCAGCAGCTATCGACAGGGGATGAGTGAAAAACTGTTTTTT. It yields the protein CASSYRQGMSEKLFF.

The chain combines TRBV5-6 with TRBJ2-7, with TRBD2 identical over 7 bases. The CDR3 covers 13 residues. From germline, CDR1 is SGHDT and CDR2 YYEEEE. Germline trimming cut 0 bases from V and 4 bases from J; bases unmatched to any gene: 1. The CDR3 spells CASSLGEGYEQYF. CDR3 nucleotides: TGTGCCAGCAGCTTGGGGGAGGGATACGAGCAGTACTTC.

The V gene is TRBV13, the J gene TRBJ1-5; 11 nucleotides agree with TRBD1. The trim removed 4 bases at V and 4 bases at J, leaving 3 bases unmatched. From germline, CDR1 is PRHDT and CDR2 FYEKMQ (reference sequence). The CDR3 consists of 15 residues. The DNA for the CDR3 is TGTGCCAGCAGCTCGGGACAGGGGGGAAATCAGCCCCAGCATTTT. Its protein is CASSSGQGGNQPQHF.

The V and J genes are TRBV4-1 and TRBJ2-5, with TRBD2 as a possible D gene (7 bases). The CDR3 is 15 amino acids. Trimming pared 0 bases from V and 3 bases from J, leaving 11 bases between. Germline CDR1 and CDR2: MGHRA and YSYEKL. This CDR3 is CASSQDGGRKETQYF. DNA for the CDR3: TGCGCCAGCAGCCAAGACGGGGGGCGGAAAGAGACCCAGTACTTC.

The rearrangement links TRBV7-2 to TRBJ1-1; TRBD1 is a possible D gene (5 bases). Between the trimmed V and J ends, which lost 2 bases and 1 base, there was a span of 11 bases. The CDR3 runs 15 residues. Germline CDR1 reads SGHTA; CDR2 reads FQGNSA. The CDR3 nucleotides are TGTGCCAGCAGCTTATTAGGGGTGCAGAACACTGAAGCTTTCTTT. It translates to CASSLLGVQNTEAFF.

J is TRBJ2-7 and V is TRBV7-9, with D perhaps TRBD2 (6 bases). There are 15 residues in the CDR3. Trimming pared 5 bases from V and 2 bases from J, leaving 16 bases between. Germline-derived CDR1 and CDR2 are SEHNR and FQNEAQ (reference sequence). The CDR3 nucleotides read TGTGCCAGCAGCCCGGCGGGGACGGTGACCTACGAGCAGTACTTC. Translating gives CASSPAGTVTYEQYF.

The CDR3 sequence is CASRATGNTIYF. The CDR3 DNA sequence: TGTGCCAGCAGGGCCACTGGAAACACCATATATTTT. This chain joins TRBV2 and TRBJ1-3; no clear D gene. The germline CDR1 and CDR2 sequences are SNHLY and FYNNEI. V dropped 6 bases and J dropped 2 bases, with 5 bases sitting between them. The CDR3 consists of 12 residues.

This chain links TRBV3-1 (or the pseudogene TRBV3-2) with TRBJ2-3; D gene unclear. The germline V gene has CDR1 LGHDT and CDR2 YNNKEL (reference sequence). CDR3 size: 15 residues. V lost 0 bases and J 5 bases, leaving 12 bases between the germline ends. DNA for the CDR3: TGTGCCAGCAGCCAAGAAAATTCGGGTAAAGATACGCAGTATTTT. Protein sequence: CASSQENSGKDTQYF.

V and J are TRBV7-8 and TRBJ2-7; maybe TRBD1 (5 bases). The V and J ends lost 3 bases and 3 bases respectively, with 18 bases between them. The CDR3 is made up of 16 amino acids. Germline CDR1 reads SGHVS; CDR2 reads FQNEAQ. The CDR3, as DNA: TGTGCCAGCAGCTTGAGTAGGAGACAGTGGTACTACGAGCAGTACTTC. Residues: CASSLSRRQWYYEQYF.

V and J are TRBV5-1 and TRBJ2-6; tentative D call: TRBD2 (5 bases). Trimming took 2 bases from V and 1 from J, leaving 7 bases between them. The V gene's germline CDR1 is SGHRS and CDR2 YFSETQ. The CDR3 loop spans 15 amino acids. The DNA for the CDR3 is TGCGCCAGCAGCTTCGGCGGGTCTGGGGCCAACGTCCTGACTTTC. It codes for CASSFGGSGANVLTF.

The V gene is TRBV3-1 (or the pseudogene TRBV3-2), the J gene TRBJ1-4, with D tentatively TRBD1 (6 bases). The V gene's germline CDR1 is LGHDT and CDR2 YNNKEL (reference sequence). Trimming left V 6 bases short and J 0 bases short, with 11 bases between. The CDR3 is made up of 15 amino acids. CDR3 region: CASSITGPTNEKLFF. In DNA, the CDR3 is TGTGCCAGCAGTATTACAGGGCCAACTAATGAAAAACTGTTTTTT.